One T cell receptor beta chain is described in this entry. The sample holds one count of this clone. Its binding antigen is unknown. Base qualities are not recorded, but no much larger clone differs from it by a single base. Measured from the cysteine to the phenylalanine, the CDR3 is 12 residues long. The CDR3 DNA has 36 bases and is translated from base 1. The CDR1 and CDR2 encoded by the germline V gene (reference sequence) are GTSNPN and SVGIG. The V end loses 2 bases and the J end loses 9 bases, and a stretch of 13 bases separates them. The trial excluded patients who had a history of autoimmune disease or who were on systemic immunosuppression. In every dose cohort, peripheral blood was drawn for TCR sequencing at baseline, cycle 4 day 1, and cycle 7 day 1. The samples were taken from a phase I, first-in-human, multicenter, open-label dose-escalation trial of ivuxolimab. The trial enrolled adults with locally advanced or metastatic head and neck squamous cell, hepatocellular, melanoma or renal cell carcinoma. CD4+ and CD8+ T cells were sorted separately from peripheral blood before TCR sequencing.

Genomic DNA was isolated from the sorted cells so that the TCRbeta CDR3 region could be sequenced. TCRbeta CDR3 regions were sequenced using the immunoSEQ Assay. Held by TCRdb, this immuneACCESS table contains in-frame sequences only and omits some clones. Under half of the omission traces to an unresolved V gene where checked; the cause of the rest is unknown. This sample lists about 64,000 clones; approximately 82% were detected once. The ten largest clones add up to around 5% of the sample. This specimen belongs to a study of OX40 agonist ivuxolimab in advanced cancers. Regarding the study in general: Ivuxolimab, which targeted the costimulatory receptor OX40 (CD134), was an agonistic, fully human IgG2 monoclonal antibody. Intravenous ivuxolimab was administered to patients every 2 weeks at six dose levels: 0.01, 0.1, 0.3, 1.5, 3 and 10 mg/kg. Of the roughly 52 dose-escalation patients, hepatocellular carcinoma was present in some 19, melanoma in approximately 15, renal cell carcinoma in 9 and head and neck cancer in 9. In the dose-escalation cohort, approximately 80% of patients were male, and the mean age was roughly 56 years with a range of roughly 23 to 90. Patients were allowed to have had prior anti-PD-1, anti-PD-L1 or anti-CTLA-4 therapy, and approximately 41% of the dose-escalation patients had previously received checkpoint inhibitors. Partial responses were achieved by three dose-escalation patients, of whom one had hepatocellular carcinoma and two had cutaneous melanoma. Peripheral TCRbeta sequencing was intended to test whether TCR sequence diversity was altered and clonal T-cell expansion was caused by ivuxolimab. The monotherapy dose-escalation portion (N of about 50 patients) of the phase I ivuxolimab trial is reported in the paper. Broad study findings and their caveats: After ivuxolimab, expanded clones were on average more numerous among CD8+ T cells than among CD4+ T cells. Clonal expansion of both CD4+ and CD8+ blood T cells was observed from baseline to week 6 at doses 0.1 to 3.0 mg/kg. Low levels of normalized T-cell clonal expansion were also shown by some nonresponding patients. Which antigens the clonally expanded peripheral T cells were specific for was not determined. In the 0.1-3.0 mg/kg groups, partial responders had among the lowest normalized peripheral clonal expansion, particularly in CD8+ T cells.

Material: CD4+ or CD8+ T cells sorted from blood, obtained in a trial of the OX40 agonist ivuxolimab. The chain employs TRBV30 and TRBJ1-2, with the D gene not confidently named. This TCR derives from an adult with an advanced solid tumor such as melanoma, head and neck, liver or kidney cancer. The base sequence is TGTGCCTGGAGTCGCTCTTCGACGAGCTACACCTTC. Its protein reads: CAWSRSSTSYTF.